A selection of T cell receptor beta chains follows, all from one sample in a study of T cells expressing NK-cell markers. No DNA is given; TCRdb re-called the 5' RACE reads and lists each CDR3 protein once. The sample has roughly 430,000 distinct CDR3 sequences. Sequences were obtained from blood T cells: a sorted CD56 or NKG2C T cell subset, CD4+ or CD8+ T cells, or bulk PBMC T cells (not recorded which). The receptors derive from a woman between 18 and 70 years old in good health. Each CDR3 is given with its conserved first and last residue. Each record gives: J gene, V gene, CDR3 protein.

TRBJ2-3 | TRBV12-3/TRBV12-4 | CASSRITDTQYF
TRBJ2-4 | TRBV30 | CALDLGLNIQYF
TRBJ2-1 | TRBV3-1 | CASSDYPEGSRPYNEQFF
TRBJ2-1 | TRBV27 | CASSLSGTGLNEQFF
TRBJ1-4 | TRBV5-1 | CASSLAGGQGEKLFF
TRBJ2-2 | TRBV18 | CASSSWPPVTGELFF
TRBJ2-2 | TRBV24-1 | CATRDTGELFF
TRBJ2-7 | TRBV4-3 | CASSQGLADYEQYF
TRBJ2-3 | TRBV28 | CSRDTRTDTQYF
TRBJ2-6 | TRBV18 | CASSEPGAGANVLTF
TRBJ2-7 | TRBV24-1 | CATSAGAGSYEQYF
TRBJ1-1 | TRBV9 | CASSARVMNTEAFF
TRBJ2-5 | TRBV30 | CAWSPPGLVHF
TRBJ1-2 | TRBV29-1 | CSGFDRGNGYTF
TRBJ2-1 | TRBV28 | CATNLGLWVSSYNEQFF
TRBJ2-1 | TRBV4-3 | CASSPLARNEQFF
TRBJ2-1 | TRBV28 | CASSSQHTLSYNEQFF
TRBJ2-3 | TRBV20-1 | CSAGRRLGRDTQYF
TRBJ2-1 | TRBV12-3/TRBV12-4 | CASSLEFQRGAYNEQFF
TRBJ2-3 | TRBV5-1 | CASSLALLATDTQYF
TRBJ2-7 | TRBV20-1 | CSARDTRTSGSYYEQYF
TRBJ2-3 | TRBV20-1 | CSARLAGGLGTDTQYF
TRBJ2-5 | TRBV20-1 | CSATSGTGLPQETQYF
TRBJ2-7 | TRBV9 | CASSPGAGDAYEQYF
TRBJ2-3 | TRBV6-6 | CASKRQGSDTQYF
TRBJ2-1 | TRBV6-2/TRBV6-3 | CASSFGTSGRLGQFF
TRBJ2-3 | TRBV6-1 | CASSKRRDTSTDTQYF
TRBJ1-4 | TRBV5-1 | CASSLRSANEKLFF
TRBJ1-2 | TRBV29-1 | CSVEKNAGGYGYTF